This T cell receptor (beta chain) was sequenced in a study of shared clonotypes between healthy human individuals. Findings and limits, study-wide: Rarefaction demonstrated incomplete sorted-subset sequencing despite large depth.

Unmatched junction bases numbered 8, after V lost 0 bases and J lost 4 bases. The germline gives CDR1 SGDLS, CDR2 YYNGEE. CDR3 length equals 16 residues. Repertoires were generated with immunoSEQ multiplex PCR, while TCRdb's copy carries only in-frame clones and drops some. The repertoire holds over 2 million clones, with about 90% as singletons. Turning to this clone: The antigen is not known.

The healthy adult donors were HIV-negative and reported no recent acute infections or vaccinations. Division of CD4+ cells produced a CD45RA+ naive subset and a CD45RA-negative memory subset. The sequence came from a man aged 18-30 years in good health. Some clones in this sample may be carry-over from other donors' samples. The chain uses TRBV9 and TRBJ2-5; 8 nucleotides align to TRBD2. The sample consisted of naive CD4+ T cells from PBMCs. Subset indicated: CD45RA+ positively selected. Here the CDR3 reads CASSVGVGLGIETQYF. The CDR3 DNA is TGTGCCAGCAGCGTAGGTGTGGGACTAGGTATAGAGACCCAGTACTTC.